The rows below give T cell receptor beta chains drawn from one sample of a study of blood T cell repertoires in COVID-19. TCRdb keeps only in-frame clones here, not all; method: immunoSEQ multiplex PCR. Of more than 150,000 clones in the sample, about 86% were seen once. Specimen: peripheral blood. These receptors came from a man aged 70-80 years with active or convalescent COVID-19. Both conserved end residues are part of each CDR3. The order of the fields is CDR3 length, V gene, D gene, clone size, J gene, CDR3 DNA, CDR3 protein. D genes are given only for firm matches. Only part of the rows carry a size: once, few, many, or a class if the clone is expanded.

len: 14; v_gene: TRBV4-3; d_gene: -; abundance: -; j_gene: TRBJ1-2; CDR3nt: TGCGCCAGCAGCCAAGATGGGAGGGCCTGGGGCTACACCTTC; CDR3aa: CASSQDGRAWGYTF
len: 16; v_gene: TRBV7-2; d_gene: -; abundance: few; j_gene: TRBJ1-2; CDR3nt: TGTGCCAGCAGCTTAACCCCGCAAGGAGGTAACTATGGCTACACCTTC; CDR3aa: CASSLTPQGGNYGYTF
len: 17; v_gene: TRBV7-3; d_gene: TRBD2; abundance: -; j_gene: TRBJ2-7; CDR3nt: TGTGCCAGCAGCTTACACAGTCGGGGACTAGCGGCCTACGAGCAGTACTTC; CDR3aa: CASSLHSRGLAAYEQYF
len: 14; v_gene: TRBV19; d_gene: -; abundance: once; j_gene: TRBJ2-3; CDR3nt: TGTGCCAGTACCGCGAGATCCAGCACAGATACGCAGTATTTT; CDR3aa: CASTARSSTDTQYF
len: 16; v_gene: TRBV18; d_gene: -; abundance: -; j_gene: TRBJ2-1; CDR3nt: TGTGCCAGCTCTCCCAAGGGGATTAGATCCTACAATGAGCAGTTCTTC; CDR3aa: CASSPKGIRSYNEQFF
len: 15; v_gene: TRBV18; d_gene: -; abundance: -; j_gene: TRBJ1-4; CDR3nt: TGTGCCAGCTCACCACAGGGAGCAACTAATGAAAAACTGTTTTTT; CDR3aa: CASSPQGATNEKLFF
len: 16; v_gene: TRBV7-2; d_gene: -; abundance: -; j_gene: TRBJ1-3; CDR3nt: TGTGCCAGCAGCCTCAGAGGGGGTAACTCTATAGTGGCCATATATTTT; CDR3aa: CASSLRGGNSIVAIYF
len: 16; v_gene: TRBV27; d_gene: TRBD1; abundance: -; j_gene: TRBJ1-1; CDR3nt: TGTGCCAGCAGTTCTCCGGGACAGGGGTTACGTACTGAAGCTTTCTTT; CDR3aa: CASSSPGQGLRTEAFF
len: 14; v_gene: TRBV18; d_gene: -; abundance: -; j_gene: TRBJ1-5; CDR3nt: TGTGCCAGCTCACCAGGACAGTTCAATCAGCCCCAGCATTTT; CDR3aa: CASSPGQFNQPQHF
len: 15; v_gene: TRBV5-6; d_gene: -; abundance: -; j_gene: TRBJ1-2; CDR3nt: TGTGCCAGCAGCTTGGGGAACAGGGTCTCCTATGGCTACACCTTC; CDR3aa: CASSLGNRVSYGYTF
len: 11; v_gene: TRBV3-1/TRBV3-2; d_gene: -; abundance: -; j_gene: TRBJ2-1; CDR3nt: TGTGCCAGCAGCCAAGGGCCTTCTCAGTTCTTC; CDR3aa: CASSQGPSQFF
len: 21; v_gene: TRBV7-3; d_gene: TRBD2; abundance: -; j_gene: TRBJ2-1; CDR3nt: TGTGCCAGCAGCTTAAAGGCAGGGTCACCGGGCCTAGCGGTTACCTACAATGAGCAGTTCTTC; CDR3aa: CASSLKAGSPGLAVTYNEQFF
len: 11; v_gene: TRBV30; d_gene: TRBD1; abundance: -; j_gene: TRBJ2-7; CDR3nt: TGTGCCTGGAGTGTAAAAGGACAGGGGTACTTC; CDR3aa: CAWSVKGQGYF
len: 13; v_gene: TRBV12-3/TRBV12-4; d_gene: -; abundance: -; j_gene: TRBJ1-2; CDR3nt: TGTGCCAGCAGTCCGAACGGGAACTATGGCTACACCTTC; CDR3aa: CASSPNGNYGYTF
len: 15; v_gene: TRBV4-3; d_gene: TRBD2; abundance: few; j_gene: TRBJ2-7; CDR3nt: TGCGCCAGCAGCCAAGAAATAGCGGGAGCCCTCGAGCAGTACTTC; CDR3aa: CASSQEIAGALEQYF
len: 15; v_gene: TRBV30; d_gene: TRBD1; abundance: -; j_gene: TRBJ2-1; CDR3nt: TGTGCCTGGAGTCCCCGGGACAGACCCAACAATGAGCAGTTCTTC; CDR3aa: CAWSPRDRPNNEQFF
len: 17; v_gene: TRBV4-3; d_gene: -; abundance: -; j_gene: TRBJ1-5; CDR3nt: TGCGCCAGCAGCCAAGCCCGACCCGGGAATAGGGACATGCCCCGGCATTTT; CDR3aa: CASSQARPGNRDMPRHF
len: 18; v_gene: TRBV4-3; d_gene: TRBD1; abundance: once; j_gene: TRBJ1-4; CDR3nt: TGCGCCAGCAGCCAGGCCCGGGGACAGGGGGCGGCTAATGAAAAACTGTTTTTT; CDR3aa: CASSQARGQGAANEKLFF
len: 12; v_gene: TRBV7-8; d_gene: TRBD2; abundance: -; j_gene: TRBJ2-7; CDR3nt: TGTGCCAGCAGCCCAGCGGGGGCCAAGCAGTACTTC; CDR3aa: CASSPAGAKQYF
len: 14; v_gene: TRBV3-1/TRBV3-2; d_gene: -; abundance: -; j_gene: TRBJ1-1; CDR3nt: TGTGCCAGCAGCCACGCCCGGGGGAACACTGAAGCTTTCTTT; CDR3aa: CASSHARGNTEAFF
len: 14; v_gene: TRBV29-1; d_gene: -; abundance: -; j_gene: TRBJ1-2; CDR3nt: TGCAGCGCAGAAGGACAGTTAGCTAACTATGGCTACACCTTC; CDR3aa: CSAEGQLANYGYTF
len: 14; v_gene: TRBV5-4; d_gene: TRBD1; abundance: few; j_gene: TRBJ1-1; CDR3nt: TGTGCCAGCAGCCGGGGACAGATGAACACTGAAGCTTTCTTT; CDR3aa: CASSRGQMNTEAFF
len: 17; v_gene: TRBV5-4; d_gene: -; abundance: -; j_gene: TRBJ2-1; CDR3nt: TGTGCCACCTCCCCCAGCGGAGGCGTATATTTTGGCAATGAGCAGTTCTTC; CDR3aa: CATSPSGGVYFGNEQFF
len: 12; v_gene: TRBV12-3/TRBV12-4; d_gene: -; abundance: -; j_gene: TRBJ2-2; CDR3nt: TGTGCCAGCAGATACATCCCCGGGGAGCTGTTTTTT; CDR3aa: CASRYIPGELFF
len: 15; v_gene: TRBV7-9; d_gene: TRBD1; abundance: few; j_gene: TRBJ2-7; CDR3nt: TGTGCCAGCAGCTCGCCCGGGACAGGGACCTACGAGCAGTACTTC; CDR3aa: CASSSPGTGTYEQYF
len: 15; v_gene: TRBV2; d_gene: TRBD1; abundance: -; j_gene: TRBJ1-4; CDR3nt: TGTGCCAGCAGTGAGCTGGACAGGACTAATGAAAAACTGTTTTTT; CDR3aa: CASSELDRTNEKLFF
len: 13; v_gene: TRBV6-5; d_gene: -; abundance: -; j_gene: TRBJ2-7; CDR3nt: TGTGCCAGCAGTAGAGGCAGGGTGGGCGAGCAGTACTTC; CDR3aa: CASSRGRVGEQYF
len: 15; v_gene: TRBV18; d_gene: -; abundance: -; j_gene: TRBJ1-3; CDR3nt: TGTGCCAGCTCACCAGGGGCCTCCTCTGGAAACACCATATATTTT; CDR3aa: CASSPGASSGNTIYF
len: 15; v_gene: TRBV4-1; d_gene: TRBD1; abundance: -; j_gene: TRBJ1-1; CDR3nt: TGCGCCAGCAGCAAGACCCCCAGGGGGCACACTGAAGCTTTCTTT; CDR3aa: CASSKTPRGHTEAFF
len: 15; v_gene: TRBV7-2; d_gene: -; abundance: -; j_gene: TRBJ1-2; CDR3nt: TGTGCCAGCAGCTTAAATGAGGTTGGGGCCGCCGGCTACACCTTC; CDR3aa: CASSLNEVGAAGYTF
len: 16; v_gene: TRBV6-2/TRBV6-3; d_gene: TRBD1; abundance: -; j_gene: TRBJ1-4; CDR3nt: TGTGCCAGCAGTTACTCGTGGGACAGCTCCAATGAAAAACTGTTTTTT; CDR3aa: CASSYSWDSSNEKLFF
len: 15; v_gene: TRBV7-9; d_gene: -; abundance: -; j_gene: TRBJ1-1; CDR3nt: TGTGCCAGCAGCTCGAAACTATCGAACTGGGCTGAAGCTTTCTTT; CDR3aa: CASSSKLSNWAEAFF
len: 15; v_gene: TRBV19; d_gene: -; abundance: once; j_gene: TRBJ1-1; CDR3nt: TGTGCCAGTAGTGGCCCTTTGGCGGTGAACACTGAAGCTTTCTTT; CDR3aa: CASSGPLAVNTEAFF
len: 15; v_gene: TRBV6-5; d_gene: -; abundance: -; j_gene: TRBJ1-5; CDR3nt: TGTGCCAGCAGCCCGGGGGGCCCTCGGGATCAGCCCCAGCATTTT; CDR3aa: CASSPGGPRDQPQHF
len: 14; v_gene: TRBV28; d_gene: -; abundance: -; j_gene: TRBJ2-2; CDR3nt: TGTGCCAGCAAGGGTCCCGAGGGCACCGGGGAGCTGTTTTTT; CDR3aa: CASKGPEGTGELFF
len: 16; v_gene: TRBV6-1; d_gene: -; abundance: once; j_gene: TRBJ2-7; CDR3nt: TGTGCCAGCAGTGAAGCGGAATTTGGCGGAGGCTACGAGCAGTACTTC; CDR3aa: CASSEAEFGGGYEQYF
len: 16; v_gene: TRBV7-2; d_gene: -; abundance: few; j_gene: TRBJ2-1; CDR3nt: TGTGCCAGCAGCTTAACTCTAGGTTCTTTCTACAATGAGCAGTTCTTC; CDR3aa: CASSLTLGSFYNEQFF
len: 14; v_gene: TRBV5-6; d_gene: -; abundance: -; j_gene: TRBJ2-7; CDR3nt: TGTGCCAGCAGCTTGGAAGGGGTCGTCCACGAGCAGTACTTC; CDR3aa: CASSLEGVVHEQYF
len: 14; v_gene: TRBV18; d_gene: TRBD1; abundance: -; j_gene: TRBJ1-1; CDR3nt: TGTGCCAGCTTAAGGACAGGGTTGAACACTGAAGCTTTCTTT; CDR3aa: CASLRTGLNTEAFF
len: 15; v_gene: TRBV7-2; d_gene: -; abundance: -; j_gene: TRBJ1-6; CDR3nt: TGTGCCAGCAGCCAGGCGAGGAGGGCCACGGCACCCCTCCACTTT; CDR3aa: CASSQARRATAPLHF
len: 17; v_gene: TRBV5-1; d_gene: TRBD1; abundance: -; j_gene: TRBJ1-1; CDR3nt: TGCGCCAGCAGCTTTAGGACAGGGGTTGCGATGAACACTGAAGCTTTCTTT; CDR3aa: CASSFRTGVAMNTEAFF
len: 16; v_gene: TRBV6-2/TRBV6-3; d_gene: -; abundance: once; j_gene: TRBJ2-2; CDR3nt: TGTGCCAGCAGTCATCCGGGAGCGGGACATACCGGGGAGCTGTTTTTT; CDR3aa: CASSHPGAGHTGELFF
len: 15; v_gene: TRBV4-3; d_gene: -; abundance: -; j_gene: TRBJ1-3; CDR3nt: TGCGCCAGCAGCCAAGATACGAGGGTTGGAAACACCATATATTTT; CDR3aa: CASSQDTRVGNTIYF
len: 14; v_gene: TRBV6-5; d_gene: TRBD1; abundance: many; j_gene: TRBJ1-2; CDR3nt: TGTGCCAGCAGTTACCTGACAGGGGAGAGGGGCTACACCTTC; CDR3aa: CASSYLTGERGYTF
len: 15; v_gene: TRBV11-2; d_gene: TRBD1; abundance: -; j_gene: TRBJ1-6; CDR3nt: TGTGCCAGCAGCTCTCCAGGGGGCGCGGGTTCACCCCTCCACTTT; CDR3aa: CASSSPGGAGSPLHF
len: 15; v_gene: TRBV4-3; d_gene: -; abundance: -; j_gene: TRBJ1-4; CDR3nt: TGCGCCAGCAGCCAATCCGACAGCGCCCGTGAAAAACTGTTTTTT; CDR3aa: CASSQSDSAREKLFF
len: 14; v_gene: TRBV5-1; d_gene: TRBD1; abundance: -; j_gene: TRBJ2-7; CDR3nt: TGCGCCAGCAGCGCCGGGACAGGGTCCTACGAGCAGTACTTC; CDR3aa: CASSAGTGSYEQYF
len: 13; v_gene: TRBV2; d_gene: -; abundance: once; j_gene: TRBJ2-5; CDR3nt: TGTGCCAGCAAAGTGGAGCTCCAAGAGACCCAGTACTTC; CDR3aa: CASKVELQETQYF
len: 14; v_gene: TRBV5-6; d_gene: -; abundance: -; j_gene: TRBJ1-6; CDR3nt: TGTGCCAGCAGCTTGGTACAGAGTAATTCACCCCTCCACTTT; CDR3aa: CASSLVQSNSPLHF
len: 17; v_gene: TRBV10-3; d_gene: TRBD2; abundance: -; j_gene: TRBJ2-1; CDR3nt: TGTGCCATCAGCGGGGGGATCGGACTAGCGCTCTACAATGAGCAGTTCTTC; CDR3aa: CAISGGIGLALYNEQFF
len: 15; v_gene: TRBV9; d_gene: -; abundance: once; j_gene: TRBJ2-7; CDR3nt: TGTGCCAGCAGCGTAGATGGGACACCAGCGACCGAGCAGTACTTC; CDR3aa: CASSVDGTPATEQYF
len: 15; v_gene: TRBV10-3; d_gene: -; abundance: -; j_gene: TRBJ2-5; CDR3nt: TGTGCCATCAGCAAGCAGGCGGCGGGTCAAGAGACCCAGTACTTC; CDR3aa: CAISKQAAGQETQYF